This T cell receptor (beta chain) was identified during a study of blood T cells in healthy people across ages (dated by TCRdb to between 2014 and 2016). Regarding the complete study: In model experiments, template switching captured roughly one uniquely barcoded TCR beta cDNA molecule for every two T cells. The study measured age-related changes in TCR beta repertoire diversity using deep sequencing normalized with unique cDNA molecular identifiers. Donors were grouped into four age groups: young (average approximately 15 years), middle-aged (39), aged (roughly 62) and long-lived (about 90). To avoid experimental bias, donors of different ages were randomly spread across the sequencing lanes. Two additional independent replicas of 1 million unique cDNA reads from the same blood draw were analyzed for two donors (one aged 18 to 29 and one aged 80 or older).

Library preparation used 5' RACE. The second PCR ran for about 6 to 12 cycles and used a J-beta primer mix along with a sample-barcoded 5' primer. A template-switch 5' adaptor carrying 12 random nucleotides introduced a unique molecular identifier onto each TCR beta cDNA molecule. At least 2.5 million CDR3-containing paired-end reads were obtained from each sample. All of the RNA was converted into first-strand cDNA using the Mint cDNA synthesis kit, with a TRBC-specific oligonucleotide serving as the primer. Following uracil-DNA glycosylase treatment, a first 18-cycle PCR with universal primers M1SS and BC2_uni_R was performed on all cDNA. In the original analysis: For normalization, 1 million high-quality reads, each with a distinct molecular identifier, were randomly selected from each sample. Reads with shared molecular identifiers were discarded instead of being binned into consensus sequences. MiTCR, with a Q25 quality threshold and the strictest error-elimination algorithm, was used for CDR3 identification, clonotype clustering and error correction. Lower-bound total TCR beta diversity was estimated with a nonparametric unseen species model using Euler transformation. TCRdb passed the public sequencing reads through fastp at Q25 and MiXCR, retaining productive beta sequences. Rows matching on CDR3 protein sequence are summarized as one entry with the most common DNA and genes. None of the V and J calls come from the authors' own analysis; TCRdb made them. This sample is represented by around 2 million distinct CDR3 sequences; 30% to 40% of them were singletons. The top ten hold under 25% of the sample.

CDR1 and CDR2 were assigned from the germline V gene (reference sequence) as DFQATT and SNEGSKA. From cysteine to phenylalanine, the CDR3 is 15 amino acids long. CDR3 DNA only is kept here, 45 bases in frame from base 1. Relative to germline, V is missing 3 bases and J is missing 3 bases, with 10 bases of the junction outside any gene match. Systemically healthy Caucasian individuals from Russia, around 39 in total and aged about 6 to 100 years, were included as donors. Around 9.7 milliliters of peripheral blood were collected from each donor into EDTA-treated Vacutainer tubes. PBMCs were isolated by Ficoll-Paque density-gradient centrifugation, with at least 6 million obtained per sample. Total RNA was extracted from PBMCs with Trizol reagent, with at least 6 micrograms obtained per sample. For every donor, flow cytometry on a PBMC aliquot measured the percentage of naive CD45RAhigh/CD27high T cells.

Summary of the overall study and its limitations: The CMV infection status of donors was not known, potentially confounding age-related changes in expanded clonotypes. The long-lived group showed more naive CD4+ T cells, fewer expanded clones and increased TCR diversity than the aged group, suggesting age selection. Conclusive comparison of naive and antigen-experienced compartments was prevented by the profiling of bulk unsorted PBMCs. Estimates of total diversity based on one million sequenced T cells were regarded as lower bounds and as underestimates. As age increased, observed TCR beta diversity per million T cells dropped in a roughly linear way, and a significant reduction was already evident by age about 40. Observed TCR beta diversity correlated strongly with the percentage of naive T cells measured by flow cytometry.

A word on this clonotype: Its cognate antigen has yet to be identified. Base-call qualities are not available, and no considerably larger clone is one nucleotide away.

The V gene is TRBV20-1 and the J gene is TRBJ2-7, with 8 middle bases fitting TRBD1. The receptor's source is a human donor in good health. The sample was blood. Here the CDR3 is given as CSASPPGGRGYEQYF. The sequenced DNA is TGCAGTGCTAGTCCCCCAGGGGGCCGAGGCTACGAGCAGTACTTC.